These T cell receptor beta chains were read from a single sample in a study of blood T cell repertoires in COVID-19. TCRdb's table, derived via immunoSEQ multiplex PCR, lists solely in-frame clones and lacks some. The data show under 95,000 clones, 86% seen once. Sequencing was carried out using peripheral blood. These receptors all stem from an elderly woman with acute or convalescent COVID-19. CDR3s include the opening cysteine and the closing phenylalanine or tryptophan. A D gene is named only where the DNA matches it firmly. Clone size is given for some rows only: seen once, a few or many times, or a class if the clone is expanded.

V	J	D	size	CDR3	DNA
TRBV5-1	TRBJ2-7	TRBD1	-	CASSLGTGGEQYF	TGCGCCAGCAGCCTAGGGACAGGGGGCGAGCAGTACTTC
TRBV7-9	TRBJ2-7	TRBD2	once	CASSPGLAGQYF	TGTGCCAGCAGTCCCGGACTAGCCGGGCAGTACTTC
TRBV29-1	TRBJ2-1	TRBD1	-	CSIHRGPYNEQFF	TGCAGCATCCACAGGGGACCCTACAATGAGCAGTTCTTC
TRBV5-4	TRBJ2-3	TRBD2	-	CASSLAGGGDTQYF	TGTGCCAGCAGTTTAGCGGGGGGCGGAGATACGCAGTATTTT
TRBV2	TRBJ2-2	-	-	CASSPFRGSPGELFF	TGTGCCAGCAGTCCTTTCAGGGGATCCCCCGGGGAGCTGTTTTTT
TRBV24-1	TRBJ1-4	-	once	CATSESSGATNEKLFF	TGTGCCACCAGTGAATCATCAGGTGCAACTAATGAAAAACTGTTTTTT
TRBV7-3	TRBJ2-2	-	-	CASKKNSPNTGELFF	TGTGCCAGCAAAAAGAACAGCCCGAACACCGGGGAGCTGTTTTTT
TRBV5-8	TRBJ2-1	-	-	CASSLWMGGRFANEQFF	TGTGCCAGCAGCCTCTGGATGGGGGGGCGATTTGCCAATGAGCAGTTCTTC
TRBV29-1	TRBJ1-2	-	-	CSVNRGAGGYTF	TGCAGCGTTAATCGGGGGGCCGGAGGCTACACCTTC
TRBV6-6	TRBJ2-7	TRBD2	-	CASSLGGGGYEQYF	TGTGCCAGCAGTTTGGGCGGGGGGGGCTACGAGCAGTACTTC
TRBV7-2	TRBJ1-5	-	-	CASRKGQHSNQPQHF	TGTGCCAGCAGAAAAGGACAGCATAGCAATCAGCCCCAGCATTTT
TRBV6-5	TRBJ2-7	-	once	CASSSQVSYEQYF	TGTGCCAGCAGCTCACAGGTCTCCTACGAGCAGTACTTC
TRBV19	TRBJ1-5	-	-	CASSIDLRRGASQPQHF	TGTGCCAGTAGTATAGATCTTAGGCGGGGGGCGAGTCAGCCCCAGCATTTT
TRBV5-6	TRBJ2-5	TRBD1	-	CASIRTGGGETQYF	TGTGCCAGCATACGGACAGGGGGCGGGGAGACCCAGTACTTC
TRBV3-1/TRBV3-2	TRBJ1-6	TRBD1	-	CASNDRGGSPLHF	TGTGCCAGCAACGACAGGGGGGGATCACCCCTCCACTTT
TRBV5-5	TRBJ1-4	-	-	CASSWAGSTNEKLFF	TGTGCCAGCAGCTGGGCGGGTTCAACTAATGAAAAACTGTTTTTT
TRBV3-1/TRBV3-2	TRBJ1-1	TRBD1	-	CASSQVGQGTIEAEAFF	TGTGCCAGCAGCCAAGTGGGACAGGGGACTATAGAGGCTGAAGCTTTCTTT
TRBV7-3	TRBJ2-7	-	-	CASSVGVGLSYEQYF	TGTGCCAGCAGCGTAGGGGTGGGGCTCTCCTACGAGCAGTACTTC
TRBV20-1	TRBJ1-1	TRBD1	-	CSASPGTGGPNTEAFF	TGCAGTGCGAGTCCCGGGACAGGGGGACCAAACACTGAAGCTTTCTTT
TRBV6-5	TRBJ2-2	-	-	CASRDLANTGELFF	TGTGCCAGCAGGGACTTGGCGAACACCGGGGAGCTGTTTTTT
TRBV6-6	TRBJ1-5	-	-	CASIKGQGGNQPQHF	TGTGCCAGCATAAAAGGGCAGGGTGGCAATCAGCCCCAGCATTTT
TRBV4-2	TRBJ2-2	-	-	CASSQVGDIDTGELFF	TGTGCCAGCAGCCAAGTCGGGGACATCGACACCGGGGAGCTGTTTTTT
TRBV28	TRBJ1-4	TRBD1	-	CASSRDRRNEKLFF	TGTGCCAGCAGCCGGGACAGAAGAAATGAAAAACTGTTTTTT
TRBV30	TRBJ2-7	-	-	CAWSVLAGRREQYF	TGTGCCTGGAGTGTACTCGCGGGAAGGAGAGAGCAGTACTTC
TRBV5-1	TRBJ2-7	TRBD1	-	CASSHDRAYEQYF	TGCGCCAGCAGCCATGACAGGGCCTACGAGCAGTACTTC
TRBV5-1	TRBJ2-5	-	-	CASSLEETHPPETQYF	TGCGCCAGCAGCTTGGAAGAGACACACCCCCCAGAGACCCAGTACTTC
TRBV21-1	TRBJ2-7	-	-	CASSKGGRVPYEQYF	TGTGCCAGCAGCAAAGGCGGCAGGGTCCCCTACGAGCAGTACTTC
TRBV15	TRBJ1-3	-	-	CATSRDGGGLTGNTIYF	TGTGCCACCAGCAGAGATGGGGGGGGCCTAACTGGAAACACCATATATTTT
TRBV19	TRBJ1-2	-	-	CASHRVNYGYTF	TGTGCCAGTCACAGGGTAAACTATGGCTACACCTTC
TRBV7-2	TRBJ2-3	TRBD2	-	CASSPPGAGGSDTQYF	TGTGCCAGCAGCCCCCCGGGAGCGGGGGGTTCAGATACGCAGTATTTT
TRBV5-5	TRBJ1-2	-	-	CASSRDSYGYTF	TGTGCCAGCAGCCGCGACAGCTATGGCTACACCTTC
TRBV5-1	TRBJ2-3	TRBD2	few	CASSAGGTSGTDTQYF	TGCGCCAGCAGCGCGGGGGGGACTTCGGGCACAGATACGCAGTATTTT
TRBV7-9	TRBJ1-2	TRBD1	-	CASSLGTGVYGYTF	TGTGCCAGCAGCTTAGGGACAGGGGTATATGGCTACACCTTC
TRBV10-3	TRBJ1-1	-	-	CAISESVPGGMNTEAFF	TGTGCCATCAGTGAGTCCGTACCGGGAGGGATGAACACTGAAGCTTTCTTT
TRBV28	TRBJ1-5	-	-	CAVSTGNQPQHF	TGTGCCGTCTCAACGGGGAATCAGCCCCAGCATTTT
TRBV2	TRBJ1-2	TRBD1	once	CASSGTGGGYTF	TGTGCCAGCAGTGGGACAGGGGGTGGCTACACCTTC
TRBV6-5	TRBJ2-7	TRBD2	-	CASSRTSGGEQYF	TGTGCCAGCAGCAGGACTAGCGGGGGAGAGCAGTACTTC
TRBV5-1	TRBJ2-3	TRBD1	-	CASCRQGATDTQYF	TGCGCCAGCTGCCGACAGGGGGCGACAGATACGCAGTATTTT
TRBV20-1	TRBJ1-3	-	-	CSASPGVNRNTIYF	TGCAGTGCTAGTCCAGGGGTGAACCGAAACACCATATATTTT
TRBV3-1/TRBV3-2	TRBJ2-7	-	-	CASSQRVRTYEQYF	TGTGCCAGCAGCCAACGGGTCAGAACCTACGAGCAGTACTTC
TRBV7-3	TRBJ1-2	-	few	CASSHMQVNYGYTF	TGTGCCAGCAGCCATATGCAGGTAAACTATGGCTACACCTTC
TRBV5-1	TRBJ1-1	TRBD1	-	CASSPTGVGTEAFF	TGCGCCAGCAGTCCGACAGGGGTGGGCACTGAAGCTTTCTTT
TRBV3-1/TRBV3-2	TRBJ2-5	TRBD2	once	CASSQVRPSGGETQYF	TGTGCCAGCAGCCAAGTGAGGCCTAGCGGGGGTGAGACCCAGTACTTC
TRBV11-1	TRBJ2-1	TRBD2	-	CASSLNGGADEQFF	TGTGCCAGCAGCTTAAACGGGGGGGCGGATGAGCAGTTCTTC
TRBV18	TRBJ1-2	-	-	CASSPPRGYGYTF	TGTGCCAGCTCACCACCACGGGGCTATGGCTACACCTTC
TRBV28	TRBJ1-1	-	-	CASSLYPGGDTEAFF	TGTGCCAGCAGTTTATATCCGGGGGGGGACACTGAAGCTTTCTTT
TRBV12-3/TRBV12-4	TRBJ1-5	-	-	CASSFRNQPQHF	TGTGCCAGCAGTTTTCGTAATCAGCCCCAGCATTTT
TRBV5-1	TRBJ1-6	-	-	CASSPGPGYGSPLHF	TGCGCCAGCAGCCCTGGACCAGGGTATGGTTCACCCCTCCACTTT
TRBV7-3	TRBJ2-1	TRBD1	few	CASSSRDRVAGNNEQFF	TGTGCCAGCAGCTCCCGGGACAGGGTCGCAGGAAACAATGAGCAGTTCTTC
TRBV5-4	TRBJ2-1	TRBD2	-	CASSKSAGVFHNEQFF	TGTGCCAGCAGCAAATCGGCGGGGGTATTCCACAATGAGCAGTTCTTC
TRBV3-1/TRBV3-2	TRBJ2-6	TRBD2	-	CASSLPSGPRSGANVLTF	TGTGCCAGCAGCCTTCCTAGCGGGCCCCGCTCTGGGGCCAACGTCCTGACTTTC
TRBV5-1	TRBJ1-1	-	-	CASSLVEQVKGLGAFF	TGCGCCAGCAGCTTGGTGGAGCAGGTAAAAGGACTGGGGGCTTTCTTT
TRBV7-2	TRBJ1-1	-	-	CASSQANTEAFF	TGTGCCAGCAGCCAAGCGAACACTGAAGCTTTCTTT
TRBV2	TRBJ2-7	-	-	CASRQGIEQYF	TGTGCCAGCAGACAGGGAATCGAGCAGTACTTC